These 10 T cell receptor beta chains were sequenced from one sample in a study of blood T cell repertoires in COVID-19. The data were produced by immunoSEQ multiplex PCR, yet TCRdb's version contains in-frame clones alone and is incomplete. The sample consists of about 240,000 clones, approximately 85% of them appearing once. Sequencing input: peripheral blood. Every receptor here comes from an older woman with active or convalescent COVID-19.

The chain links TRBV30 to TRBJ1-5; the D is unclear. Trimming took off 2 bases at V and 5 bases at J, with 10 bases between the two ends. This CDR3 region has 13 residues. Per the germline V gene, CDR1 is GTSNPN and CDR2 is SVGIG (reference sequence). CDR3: CAWSMDGDQPQHF. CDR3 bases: TGTGCCTGGAGTATGGACGGGGATCAGCCCCAGCATTTT.

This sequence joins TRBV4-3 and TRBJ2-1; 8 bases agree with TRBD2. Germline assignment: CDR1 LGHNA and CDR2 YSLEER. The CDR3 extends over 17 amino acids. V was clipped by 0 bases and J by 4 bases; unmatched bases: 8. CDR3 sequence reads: CASSQDFAGGPYNEQFF. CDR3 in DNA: TGCGCCAGCAGCCAAGATTTTGCGGGGGGTCCGTACAATGAGCAGTTCTTC.

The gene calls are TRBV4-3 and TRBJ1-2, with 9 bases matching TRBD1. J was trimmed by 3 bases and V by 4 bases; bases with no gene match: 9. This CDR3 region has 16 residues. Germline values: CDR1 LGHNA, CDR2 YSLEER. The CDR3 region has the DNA TGCGCCAGCAGCCGCCAATTAAGGACAGGGGACTATGGCTACACCTTC. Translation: CASSRQLRTGDYGYTF.

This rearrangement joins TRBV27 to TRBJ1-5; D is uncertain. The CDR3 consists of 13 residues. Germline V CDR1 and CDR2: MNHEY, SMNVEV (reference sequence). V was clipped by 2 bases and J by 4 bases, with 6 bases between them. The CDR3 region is CASSLRVNQPQHF. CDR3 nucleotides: TGTGCCAGCAGTTTACGGGTTAATCAGCCCCAGCATTTT.

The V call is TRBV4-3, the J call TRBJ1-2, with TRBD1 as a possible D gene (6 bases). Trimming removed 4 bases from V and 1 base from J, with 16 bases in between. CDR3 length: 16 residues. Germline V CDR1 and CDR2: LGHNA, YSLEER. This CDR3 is CASSPSVWDINYGYTF. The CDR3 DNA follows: TGCGCCAGCAGCCCGAGCGTATGGGACATTAACTATGGCTACACCTTC.

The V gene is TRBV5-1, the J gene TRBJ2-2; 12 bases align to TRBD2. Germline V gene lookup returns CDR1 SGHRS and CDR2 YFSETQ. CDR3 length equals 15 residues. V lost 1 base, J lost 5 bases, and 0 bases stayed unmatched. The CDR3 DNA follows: TGCGCCAGCAGCTTGACTAGCGGGGGGACCGGGGAGCTGTTTTTT. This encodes CASSLTSGGTGELFF. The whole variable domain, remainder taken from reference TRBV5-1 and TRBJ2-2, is KAGVTQTPRYLIKTRGQQVTLSCSPISGHRSVSWYQQTPGQGLQFLFEYFSETQRNKGNFPGRFSGRQFSNSRSEMNVSTLELGDSALYLCASSLTSGGTGELFFGEGSRLTVL.

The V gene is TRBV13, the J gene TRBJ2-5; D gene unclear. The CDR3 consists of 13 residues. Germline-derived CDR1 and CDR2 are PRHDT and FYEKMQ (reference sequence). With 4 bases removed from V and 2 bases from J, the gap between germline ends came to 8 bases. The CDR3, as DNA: TGTGCCAGCAGCTCGTCAGTTCAAGAGACCCAGTACTTC. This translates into CASSSSVQETQYF.

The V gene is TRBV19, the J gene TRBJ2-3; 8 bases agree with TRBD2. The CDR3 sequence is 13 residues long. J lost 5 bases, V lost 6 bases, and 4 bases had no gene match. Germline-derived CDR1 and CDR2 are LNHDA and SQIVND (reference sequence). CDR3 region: CASSGGAEDTQYF. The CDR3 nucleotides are TGTGCCAGTAGCGGGGGGGCCGAAGATACGCAGTATTTT. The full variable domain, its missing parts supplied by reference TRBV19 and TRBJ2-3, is DGGITQSPKYLFRKEGQNVTLSCEQNLNHDAMYWYRQDPGQGLRLIYYSQIVNDFQKGDIAEGYSVSREKKESFPLTVTSAQKNPTAFYLCASSGGAEDTQYFGPGTRLTVL.

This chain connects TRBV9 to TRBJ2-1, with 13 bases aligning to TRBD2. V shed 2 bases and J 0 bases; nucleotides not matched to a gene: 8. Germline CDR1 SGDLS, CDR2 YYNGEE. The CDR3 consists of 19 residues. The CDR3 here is CASSVLTSGGPYSYNEQFF. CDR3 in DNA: TGTGCCAGCAGCGTGCTGACTAGCGGGGGGCCCTACTCCTACAATGAGCAGTTCTTC.

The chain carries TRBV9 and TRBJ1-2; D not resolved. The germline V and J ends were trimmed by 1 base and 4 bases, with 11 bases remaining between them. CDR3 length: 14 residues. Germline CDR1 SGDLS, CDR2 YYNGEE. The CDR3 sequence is CASSVTRDLYGYTF. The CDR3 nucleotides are TGTGCCAGCAGCGTAACCCGGGATCTCTATGGCTACACCTTC.